This T cell receptor beta chain was documented in a study of early T cells in non-severe SARS-CoV-2 infection. Study as a whole: Chains from this unsorted whole-blood bulk RNA could not be paired.

V gave up 3 bases and J gave up 6 bases, with 17 bases separating them. The CDR3 loop spans 14 amino acids. The germline CDR1 and CDR2 sequences are DFQATT and SNEGSKA (reference sequence). Researchers attached unique molecular identifiers to individual cDNA molecules. TCRdb re-called the 5' RACE reads through MiXCR, storing one row per CDR3 protein. The sample includes about 86,000 distinct CDR3 sequences, roughly an eighth seen only once; the top ten take roughly 7.2%. There are a few counts of this clonotype. The TCR sequence derives from an adult who was a healthcare worker with PCR-confirmed SARS-CoV-2 infection or an uninfected control (not recorded which). The chain employs TRBV20-1 and TRBJ1-2, with D possibly TRBD1 on 6 matching bases. The sequenced material came from whole blood. Here the CDR3 DNA reads TGCAGTGCTAGTGGTGGCAGGGGATGGGATGGCTACACCTTC. Translation: CSASGGRGWDGYTF.